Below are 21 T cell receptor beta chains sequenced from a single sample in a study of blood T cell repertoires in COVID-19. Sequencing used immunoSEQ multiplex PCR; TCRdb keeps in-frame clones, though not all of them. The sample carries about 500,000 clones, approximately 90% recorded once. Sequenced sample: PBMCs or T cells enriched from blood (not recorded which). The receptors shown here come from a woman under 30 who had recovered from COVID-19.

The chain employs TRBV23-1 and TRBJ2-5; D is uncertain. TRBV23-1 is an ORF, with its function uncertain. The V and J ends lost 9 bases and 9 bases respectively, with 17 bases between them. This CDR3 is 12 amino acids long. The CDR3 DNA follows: TGCGCCAGTAGAACCAAGAGGAGACCCCAGTACTTC. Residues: CASRTKRRPQYF.

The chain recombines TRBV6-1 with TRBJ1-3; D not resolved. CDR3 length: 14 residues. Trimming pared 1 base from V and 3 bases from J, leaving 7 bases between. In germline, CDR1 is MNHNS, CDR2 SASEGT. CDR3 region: CASSEGGFGNTIYF. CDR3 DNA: TGTGCCAGCAGTGAAGGAGGGTTTGGAAACACCATATATTTT.

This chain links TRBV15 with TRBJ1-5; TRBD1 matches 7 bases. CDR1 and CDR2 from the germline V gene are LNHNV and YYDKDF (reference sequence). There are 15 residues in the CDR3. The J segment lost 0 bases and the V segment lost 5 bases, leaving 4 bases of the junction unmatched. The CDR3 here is CATSHNRGSNQPQHF. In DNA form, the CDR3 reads TGTGCCACCAGCCACAACAGGGGTAGCAATCAGCCCCAGCATTTT.

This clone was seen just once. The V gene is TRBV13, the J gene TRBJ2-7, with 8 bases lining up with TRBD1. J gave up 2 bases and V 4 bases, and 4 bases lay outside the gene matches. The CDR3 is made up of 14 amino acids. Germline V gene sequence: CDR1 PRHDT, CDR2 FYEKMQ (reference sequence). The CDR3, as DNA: TGTGCCAGCAGCTCCCGGACAGGGACCTACGAGCAGTACTTC. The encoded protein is CASSSRTGTYEQYF.

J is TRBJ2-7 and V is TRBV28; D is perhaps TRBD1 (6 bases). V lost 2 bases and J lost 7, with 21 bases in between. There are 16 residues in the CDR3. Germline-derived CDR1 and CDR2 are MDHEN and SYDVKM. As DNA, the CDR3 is TGTGCCAGCAGTTTAGCCAGCTTCACAGGGAAATCGGAGCAGTACTTC. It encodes CASSLASFTGKSEQYF.

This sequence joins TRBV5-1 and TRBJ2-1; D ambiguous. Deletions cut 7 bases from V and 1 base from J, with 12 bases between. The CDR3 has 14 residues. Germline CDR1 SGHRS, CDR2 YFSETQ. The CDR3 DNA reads TGCGCCAGCCAGGCCTCAGGATCCTACAATGAGCAGTTCTTC. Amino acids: CASQASGSYNEQFF.

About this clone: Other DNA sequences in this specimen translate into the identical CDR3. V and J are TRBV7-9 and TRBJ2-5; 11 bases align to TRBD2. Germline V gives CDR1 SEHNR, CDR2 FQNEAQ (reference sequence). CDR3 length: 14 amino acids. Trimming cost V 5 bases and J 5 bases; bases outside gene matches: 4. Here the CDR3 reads CASSRGTSGETQYF. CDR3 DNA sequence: TGTGCCAGCAGCCGAGGGACTAGCGGTGAGACCCAGTACTTC.

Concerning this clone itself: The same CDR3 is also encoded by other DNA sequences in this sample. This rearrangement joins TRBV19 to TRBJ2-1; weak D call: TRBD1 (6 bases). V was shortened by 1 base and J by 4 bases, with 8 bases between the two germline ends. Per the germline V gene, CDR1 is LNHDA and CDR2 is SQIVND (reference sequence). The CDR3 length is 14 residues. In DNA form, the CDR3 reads TGTGCCAGTAGTATAGGGACAGTTTACAATGAGCAGTTCTTC. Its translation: CASSIGTVYNEQFF.

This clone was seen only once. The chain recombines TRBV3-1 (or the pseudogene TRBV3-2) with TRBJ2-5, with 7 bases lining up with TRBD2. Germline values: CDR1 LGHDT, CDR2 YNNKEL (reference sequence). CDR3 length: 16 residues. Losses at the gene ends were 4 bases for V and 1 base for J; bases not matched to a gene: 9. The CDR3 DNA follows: TGTGCCAGCAGCCGCCCCCTTGGGGGGGTCCAAGAGACCCAGTACTTC. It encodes CASSRPLGGVQETQYF.

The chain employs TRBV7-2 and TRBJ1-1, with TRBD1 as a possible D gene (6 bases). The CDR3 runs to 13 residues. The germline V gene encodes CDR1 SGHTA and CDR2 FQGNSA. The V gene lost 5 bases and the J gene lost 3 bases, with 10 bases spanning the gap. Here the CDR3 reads CASSPRGDTEAFF. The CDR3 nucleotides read TGTGCCAGCAGCCCCAGGGGTGACACTGAAGCTTTCTTT.

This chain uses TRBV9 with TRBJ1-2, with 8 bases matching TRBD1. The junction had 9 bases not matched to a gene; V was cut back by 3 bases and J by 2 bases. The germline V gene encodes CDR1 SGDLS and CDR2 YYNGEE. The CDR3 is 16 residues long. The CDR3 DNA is TGTGCCAGCAGCGGATTTACCCGGACAGGGAACTATGGCTACACCTTC. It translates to CASSGFTRTGNYGYTF.

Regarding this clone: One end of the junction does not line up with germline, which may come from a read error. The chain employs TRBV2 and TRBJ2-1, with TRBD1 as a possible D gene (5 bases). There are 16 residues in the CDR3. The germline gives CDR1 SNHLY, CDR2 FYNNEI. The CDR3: CASTEPRQPSYNEQFF. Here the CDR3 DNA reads TGTGCCAGCACTGAACCCAGACAGCCCTCCTACAATGAGCAGTTCTTC. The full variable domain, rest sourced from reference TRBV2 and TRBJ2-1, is EPEVTQTPSHQVTQMGQEVILRCVPISNHLYFYWYRQILGQKVEFLVSFYNNEISEKSEIFDDQFSVERPDGSNFTLKIRSTKLEDSAMYFCASTEPRQPSYNEQFFGPGTRLTVL.

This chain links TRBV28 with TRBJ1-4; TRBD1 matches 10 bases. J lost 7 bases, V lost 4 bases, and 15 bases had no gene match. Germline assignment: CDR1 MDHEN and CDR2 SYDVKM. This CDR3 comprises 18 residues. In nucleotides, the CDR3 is TGTGCCAGCAGTTCTCCGACAGGGGGCTTTTTAATAAGTGAAAAACTGTTTTTT. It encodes CASSSPTGGFLISEKLFF.

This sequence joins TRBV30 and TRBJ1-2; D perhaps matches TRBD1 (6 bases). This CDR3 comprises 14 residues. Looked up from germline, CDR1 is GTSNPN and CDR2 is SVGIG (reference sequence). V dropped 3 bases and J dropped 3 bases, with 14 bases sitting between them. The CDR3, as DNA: TGTGCCTGGAGGCGAGGGGGATCGGACTATGGCTACACCTTC. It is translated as CAWRRGGSDYGYTF. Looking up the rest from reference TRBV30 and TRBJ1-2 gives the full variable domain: SQTIHQWPATLVQPVGSPLSLECTVEGTSNPNLYWYRQAAGRGLQLLFYSVGIGQISSEVPQNLSASRPQDRQFILSSKKLLLSDSGFYLCAWRRGGSDYGYTFGSGTRLTVV.

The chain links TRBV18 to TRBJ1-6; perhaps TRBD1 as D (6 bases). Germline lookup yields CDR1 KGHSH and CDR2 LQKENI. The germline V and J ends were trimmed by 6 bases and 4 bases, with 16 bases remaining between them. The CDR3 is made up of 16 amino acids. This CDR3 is CASSSTGLIYNSPLHF. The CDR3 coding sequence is TGTGCCAGCTCGTCTACAGGGCTAATATATAATTCACCCCTCCACTTT.

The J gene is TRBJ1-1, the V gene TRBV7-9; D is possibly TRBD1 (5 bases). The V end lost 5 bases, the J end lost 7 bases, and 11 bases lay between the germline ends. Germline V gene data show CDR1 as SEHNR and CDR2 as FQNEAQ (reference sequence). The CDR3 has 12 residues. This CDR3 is CASSPGRGEAFF. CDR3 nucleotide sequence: TGTGCCAGCAGCCCCGGTAGGGGTGAAGCTTTCTTT.

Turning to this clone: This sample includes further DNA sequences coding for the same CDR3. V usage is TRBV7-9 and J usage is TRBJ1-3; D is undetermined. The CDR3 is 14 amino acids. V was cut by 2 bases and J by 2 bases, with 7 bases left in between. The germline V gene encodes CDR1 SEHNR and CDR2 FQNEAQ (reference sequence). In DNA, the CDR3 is TGTGCCAGCAGCTTAAAGGGAGCTGGAAACACCATATATTTT. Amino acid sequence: CASSLKGAGNTIYF.

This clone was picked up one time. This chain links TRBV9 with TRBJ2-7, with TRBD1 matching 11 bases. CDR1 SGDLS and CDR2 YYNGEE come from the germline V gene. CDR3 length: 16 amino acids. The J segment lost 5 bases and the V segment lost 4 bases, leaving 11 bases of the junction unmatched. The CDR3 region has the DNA TGTGCCAGCAGCTCGTCTCCGGGACAGGGGGACAACGAGCAGTACTTC. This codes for CASSSSPGQGDNEQYF.

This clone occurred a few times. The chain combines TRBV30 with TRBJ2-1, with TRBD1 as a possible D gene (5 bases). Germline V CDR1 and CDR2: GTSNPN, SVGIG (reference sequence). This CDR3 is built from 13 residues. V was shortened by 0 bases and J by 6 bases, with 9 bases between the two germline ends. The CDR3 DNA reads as TGTGCCTGGAGTGTACAAGGGGTCAATGAGCAGTTCTTC. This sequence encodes CAWSVQGVNEQFF.

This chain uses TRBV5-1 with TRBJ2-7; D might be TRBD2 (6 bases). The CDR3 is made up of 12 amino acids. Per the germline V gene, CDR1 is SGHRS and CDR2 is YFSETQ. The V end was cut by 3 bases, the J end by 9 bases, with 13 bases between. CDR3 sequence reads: CASSYGGDVQYF. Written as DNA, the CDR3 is TGCGCCAGCAGCTATGGAGGGGATGTGCAGTACTTC.

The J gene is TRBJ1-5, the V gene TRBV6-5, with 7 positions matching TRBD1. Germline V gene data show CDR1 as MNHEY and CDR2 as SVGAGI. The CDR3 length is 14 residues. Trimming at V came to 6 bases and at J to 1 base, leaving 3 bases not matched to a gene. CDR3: CASRGQTSNQPQHF. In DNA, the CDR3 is TGTGCCAGCAGGGGACAGACAAGCAATCAGCCCCAGCATTTT.